Shown below are 28 T cell receptor beta chains from a single sample sequenced in a study of control samples from healthy donors and cancer patients. Only in-frame clones appear in the TCRdb table, and some are missing; sequencing was by immunoSEQ multiplex PCR. The sample includes around 190,000 clones. The sample was blood. Receptors were obtained from a woman aged 25 to 39 in good health.

The chain is built from TRBV3-1 (or the pseudogene TRBV3-2) and TRBJ2-7, with no clear D. The ends were cut back, 1 base at V and 6 bases at J, with 4 bases in the middle. The germline gives CDR1 LGHDT, CDR2 YNNKEL (reference sequence). The CDR3 consists of 11 residues. For the CDR3, the DNA is TGTGCCAGCAGCCAAGTCGGCGAGCAGTACTTC. Protein sequence: CASSQVGEQYF.

The chain links TRBV21-1 to TRBJ2-5; the D call of TRBD1 is as the table states it, not checked on the DNA. TRBV21-1 is an annotated pseudogene. The length of the CDR3 is 13 residues. The CDR3 loop reads CASSPHIQETQYF. In DNA, the CDR3 is TGTGCCAGCAGCCCCCACATCCAAGAGACCCAGTACTTC.

V usage is TRBV11-3 and J usage is TRBJ2-2, with 7 bases that match TRBD1. The ends lost 5 bases at V and 2 bases at J; junction bases unmatched: 5. Germline assignment: CDR1 SGHNT and CDR2 YENEEA. The CDR3 runs to 15 residues. Here the CDR3 DNA reads TGTGCCAGCAGCGAAGGGGGCAGAAACACCGGGGAGCTGTTTTTT. This encodes CASSEGGRNTGELFF.

The chain links TRBV28 to TRBJ1-1, with 9 bases identical to TRBD1. From germline, CDR1 is MDHEN and CDR2 SYDVKM. V lost 8 bases to trimming and J lost 10 bases; unmatched junction nucleotides: 23. The CDR3 is 17 residues long. CDR3 amino acids: CASRTTGQGLWRLGAFF. CDR3 bases: TGTGCCAGCCGGACAACGGGACAGGGACTCTGGAGGCTGGGAGCTTTCTTT.

V usage is TRBV3-1 (or the pseudogene TRBV3-2) and J usage is TRBJ1-1; unclear D gene. Germline V gives CDR1 LGHDT, CDR2 YNNKEL (reference sequence). The CDR3 runs 14 residues. The V gene lost 4 bases and the J gene lost 1 base, with 10 bases spanning the gap. Here the CDR3 reads CASSPNGPNTEAFF. CDR3 nucleotides: TGTGCCAGCAGCCCGAACGGCCCGAACACTGAAGCTTTCTTT.

This chain links TRBV10-3 with TRBJ2-7; D ambiguous. CDR1 is ENHRY, CDR2 SYGVKD, per germline. The CDR3 runs to 15 residues. The germline V and J ends were trimmed by 2 bases and 3 bases, with 14 bases remaining between them. The CDR3: CAISEPSTGNYEQYF. The CDR3 DNA is TGTGCCATCAGTGAGCCCTCGACTGGTAACTACGAGCAGTACTTC.

The rearrangement uses TRBV27 and TRBJ1-2; D possibly corresponds to TRBD1 (6 bases). The CDR3 extends over 13 amino acids. Trimming took 2 bases from V and 6 from J, leaving 10 bases between them. The germline V gene has CDR1 MNHEY and CDR2 SMNVEV (reference sequence). Written as DNA, the CDR3 is TGTGCCAGCAGTTTAGCCGGGGGCGATGGCTACACCTTC. Translation gives CASSLAGGDGYTF.

The chain employs TRBV5-5 and TRBJ2-3; D unclear. The germline CDR1 and CDR2 sequences are SGHKS and YYEKEE (reference sequence). V was shortened by 3 bases and J by 7 bases, with 9 bases between the two germline ends. The CDR3 contains 12 residues. CDR3 protein: CASSYLRNTQYF. The CDR3 DNA reads TGTGCCAGCAGCTATCTTAGGAATACGCAGTATTTT.

This CDR3 reads CASSAQNNSPLHF. The CDR3 region has the DNA TGTGCCAGCAGCGCGCAGAATAATTCACCCCTCCACTTT. This chain connects TRBV5-4 to TRBJ1-6; no firm D call. CDR1 and CDR2 from the germline V gene are SGHNT and YYREEE (reference sequence). This CDR3 is built from 13 residues. With 4 bases removed from V and 5 bases from J, the gap between germline ends came to 7 bases.

The chain is built from TRBV6-2 or TRBV6-3 and TRBJ2-7; no clear D. The germline CDR1 and CDR2 sequences are MNHEY and SVGEGT. The germline V and J ends were trimmed by 5 bases and 5 bases, with 7 bases remaining between them. The CDR3 is 11 residues long. The CDR3 bases are TGTGCCAGCAGTCAACACAACGAGCAGTACTTC. Its protein is CASSQHNEQYF.

The chain couples TRBV27 to TRBJ2-7; either TRBD1 or TRBD2 may fit D (5 bases each). Germline V lookup: CDR1 MNHEY, CDR2 SMNVEV (reference sequence). The V gene lost 2 bases and the J gene lost 2 bases, with 19 bases spanning the gap. The CDR3 has 17 amino acids. DNA of the CDR3: TGTGCCAGCAGTTTAATTGGGACCGCTACCAGCCCCTACGAGCAGTACTTC. Amino acids: CASSLIGTATSPYEQYF.

The chain recombines TRBV6-5 with TRBJ1-2; 7 nucleotides match TRBD1. Germline V gene lookup returns CDR1 MNHEY and CDR2 SVGAGI. There are 16 residues in the CDR3. Trimming cost V 4 bases and J 2 bases; bases outside gene matches: 10. The CDR3, as DNA: TGTGCCAGCAGTTCCCTTCCCGGGACAGAAAACTATGGCTACACCTTC. Translated, it gives CASSSLPGTENYGYTF.

V is TRBV4-1 and J is TRBJ2-3, with D tentatively TRBD2 (7 bases). CDR3 length: 17 residues. Germline V lookup: CDR1 MGHRA, CDR2 YSYEKL. Trimming left V 2 bases short and J 4 bases short, with 19 bases between. The CDR3 region has the DNA TGCGCCAGCAGCCAATCCCGGGGGGCCACGCGATCAGATACGCAGTATTTT. Translated: CASSQSRGATRSDTQYF.

The chain joins TRBV2 to TRBJ1-6, with D hard to call. Trimming pared 7 bases from V and 5 bases from J, leaving 15 bases between. Germline CDR1 and CDR2: SNHLY and FYNNEI. The CDR3 covers 15 residues. Here the CDR3 reads CASMRSPTNNSPLHF. The CDR3 DNA follows: TGTGCCAGCATGCGCAGCCCCACGAATAATTCACCCCTCCACTTT.

This CDR3 reads CSVKTDPLSNQPQHF. CDR3 coding DNA: TGCAGCGTTAAGACAGACCCACTTAGCAATCAGCCCCAGCATTTT. This chain joins TRBV29-1 and TRBJ1-5; TRBD1 is a possible D gene (5 bases). Between the trimmed V and J ends, which lost 5 bases and 0 bases, there was a span of 14 bases. In germline, CDR1 is SQVTM, CDR2 ANQGSEA. This CDR3 is built from 15 residues.

The chain carries TRBV19 and TRBJ2-5; D gene ambiguous. From germline, CDR1 is LNHDA and CDR2 SQIVND (reference sequence). The CDR3 covers 13 residues. Trimming pared 3 bases from V and 5 bases from J, leaving 10 bases between. The CDR3 loop is CASSIAGKETQYF. The DNA for the CDR3 is TGTGCCAGTAGTATCGCTGGGAAGGAGACCCAGTACTTC.

To note about this clone: A read error may account for a junction end that differs from germline. The chain employs TRBV12-3 or TRBV12-4 and TRBJ2-1; TRBD2 matches at 11 bases. The CDR3 is 13 amino acids. CDR3 amino acids: CASSFLAGGISLF. CDR3 bases: TGTGCCAGCAGTTTTCTAGCGGGGGGTATCTCGCTCTTC.

The V and J genes are TRBV5-5 and TRBJ2-6; no firm D call. Trimming cost V 0 bases and J 0 bases, with 7 bases left between them. CDR1 and CDR2 from the germline V gene are SGHKS and YYEKEE (reference sequence). The CDR3 totals 16 residues. CDR3 sequence: CASSLELASGANVLTF. As DNA, the CDR3 is TGTGCCAGCAGCTTGGAATTGGCCTCTGGGGCCAACGTCCTGACTTTC.

The chain employs TRBV30 and TRBJ2-5; D possibly corresponds to TRBD1 (6 bases). The CDR3 consists of 13 residues. Germline CDR1 reads GTSNPN; CDR2 reads SVGIG (reference sequence). V was cut by 5 bases and J by 3 bases, with 13 bases left in between. CDR3 sequence reads: CAWGKQGKETQYF. CDR3 sequence (DNA): TGTGCCTGGGGAAAACAGGGTAAAGAGACCCAGTACTTC. Full variable domain (rest looked up from reference TRBV30 and TRBJ2-5): SQTIHQWPATLVQPVGSPLSLECTVEGTSNPNLYWYRQAAGRGLQLLFYSVGIGQISSEVPQNLSASRPQDRQFILSSKKLLLSDSGFYLCAWGKQGKETQYFGPGTRLLVL.

The CDR3 DNA reads TGTGCCAGCAGCCAAGGGACAGGGGCCTACGAGCAGTACTTC. The encoded protein is CASSQGTGAYEQYF. The V gene is TRBV3-1 (or the pseudogene TRBV3-2), the J gene TRBJ2-7, with 9 bases identical to TRBD1. The CDR3 length is 14 residues. Germline trimming cut 1 base from V and 2 bases from J; bases unmatched to any gene: 0. Germline V gene sequence: CDR1 LGHDT, CDR2 YNNKEL (reference sequence).

The rearrangement joins TRBV24-1 to TRBJ2-5; 9 bases align to TRBD1. Trimming took 3 bases from V and 7 from J; bases not matched to a gene: 11. There are 16 residues in the CDR3. Germline V CDR1 and CDR2: KGHDR, SFDVKD. The CDR3 loop is CATSDPGTGTWGTQYF. The CDR3 DNA reads TGTGCCACCAGTGATCCCGGGACAGGGACTTGGGGGACCCAGTACTTC.

The J gene is TRBJ2-1, the V gene TRBV28; 8 positions agree with TRBD1. V shed 2 bases, J shed 10 bases, and the junction held 10 bases outside the gene matches. CDR1 and CDR2 (germline): MDHEN, SYDVKM. There are 15 residues in the CDR3. The DNA of the CDR3 is TGTGCCAGCAGTTTACCCGCGACAGGGGCATGGGAGCAGTTCTTC. It yields the protein CASSLPATGAWEQFF.

The V gene is TRBV19, the J gene TRBJ1-2; D unresolved. The V gene lost 10 bases and the J gene lost 1 base, with 13 bases spanning the gap. Germline V gene lookup returns CDR1 LNHDA and CDR2 SQIVND (reference sequence). The CDR3 is 13 residues long. The CDR3 DNA reads as TGTGCCACCACCGGGTCCTTTAACTATGGCTACACCTTC. Translated: CATTGSFNYGYTF.

The chain carries TRBV12-3 or TRBV12-4 and TRBJ2-1; D remains ambiguous. This CDR3 is 13 amino acids long. V was cut by 5 bases and J by 2 bases, with 7 bases left in between. The CDR3 is CASSGSPYNEQFF. As DNA, the CDR3 is TGTGCCAGCAGTGGCAGCCCCTACAATGAGCAGTTCTTC.

The chain employs TRBV5-1 and TRBJ2-6; 9 nucleotides match TRBD1. CDR3 length equals 18 residues. Germline CDR1 SGHRS, CDR2 YFSETQ. Unmatched junction bases numbered 5, after V lost 0 bases and J lost 1 base. In nucleotides, the CDR3 is TGCGCCAGCAGCTTGGTGGGACAGGGCCATTCTGGGGCCAACGTCCTGACTTTC. This gives the protein CASSLVGQGHSGANVLTF.

The V and J genes are TRBV7-6 and TRBJ1-3; D call uncertain. CDR1 SGHVS and CDR2 FNYEAQ come from the germline V gene. Deletions cut 1 base from V and 2 bases from J, with 6 bases between. The CDR3 covers 14 residues. The CDR3, as DNA: TGTGCCAGCAGCTTAGGCCAGACTGGAAACACCATATATTTT. Its translation is CASSLGQTGNTIYF.

The gene calls are TRBV27 and TRBJ2-7; 8 positions agree with TRBD1. Germline loops: CDR1 MNHEY, CDR2 SMNVEV (reference sequence). The CDR3 length is 15 residues. V lost 4 bases, J lost 1 base, and 6 bases stayed unmatched. The CDR3 reads CASSSPGQASYEQYF. CDR3 in DNA: TGTGCCAGCAGTTCTCCGGGACAGGCTTCCTACGAGCAGTACTTC.

The chain couples TRBV14 to TRBJ2-3, with TRBD1 matching 7 bases. The junction had 10 bases not matched to a gene; V was cut back by 4 bases and J by 3 bases. The CDR3 contains 16 residues. The V gene's germline CDR1 is SGHDN and CDR2 FVKESK. CDR3 residues: CASSRIQGKFTDTQYF. DNA of the CDR3: TGTGCCAGCAGCCGTATACAGGGGAAATTTACAGATACGCAGTATTTT.